This entry concerns a single T cell receptor beta chain. This specimen belongs to a study of blood T cell repertoires in COVID-19. Study background: Sites in the United States, Italy and Spain provided acute and convalescent COVID-19 samples. Nucleic acid was either cDNA or gDNA, and it came from T cells, B-cell-depleted T cells, or PBMCs.

As originally analysed: Reference gene primer amplification gave estimated nucleated cell counts. Some clones are missing from TCRdb's copy, which holds only in-frame ones; the method was immunoSEQ multiplex PCR. V and J calls and clone size come straight from that table; D and trimming were deduced from the DNA. The table has about 240,000 clones, roughly four fifths seen once. Germline assignment: CDR1 KGHDR and CDR2 SFDVKD. V shed 8 bases and J 3 bases; nucleotides not matched to a gene: 15. This CDR3 has 17 amino acids. The TCR was taken from a woman aged 60-70 years with active or convalescent COVID-19. Specimen: peripheral blood. The chain employs TRBV24-1 and TRBJ1-1; 9 bases fit TRBD1. DNA of the CDR3: TGTGCCACCACTGAACATAAGGACAGGGGCAATTACACTGAAGCTTTCTTT. Residues: CATTEHKDRGNYTEAFF.